These 8 T cell receptor beta chains were sequenced from one sample in a study of human T cells and chemical hapten exposure. TCRdb re-called the RACE reads through MiXCR, storing one row per CDR3 protein. The data contain 70,000 to 100,000 distinct CDR3 sequences, 7% to 8% of them singletons. As for time point: patch test 1, 2 weeks after DPC sensitization. Specified treatment: therapeutic diphenylcyclopropenone sensitization with weekly scalp DPC. The sample consisted of whole blood, taken in connection with sensitization to the hapten diphenylcyclopropenone (DPC). The origin of the receptors is a woman aged 25-40 years with alopecia areata. Some clones in this sample may be carry-over from other donors' samples.

This clonotype has ten or more counts. The chain recombines TRBV20-1 with TRBJ2-1; 13 bases map to TRBD2. After removal of 6 bases from V and 14 bases from J, the junction contained 16 bases not matched to a gene. Germline lookup yields CDR1 DFQATT and CDR2 SNEGSKA (reference sequence). The CDR3 is made up of 15 amino acids. The CDR3 region has the DNA TGCAGTGCGTATAGCGGAGGACTAGCGGGGGAAAAAAAGTTCTTC. This encodes CSAYSGGLAGEKKFF.

This clonotype was seen only a few times. A read error may explain this, as a much larger clone is one base away. J is TRBJ2-7 and V is TRBV7-2; the match to TRBD2 covers 7 bases. J gave up 5 bases and V 5 bases, and 12 bases lay outside the gene matches. The CDR3 consists of 15 residues. Germline CDR1 reads SGHTA; CDR2 reads FQGNSA. As DNA, the CDR3 is TGTGCCAGCAGCGAGGGAACTAGCGCGCTCGACGAGCAGTACTTC. Translation gives CASSEGTSALDEQYF. The full variable domain, its missing parts supplied by reference TRBV7-2 and TRBJ2-7, is GAGVSQSPSNKVTEKGKDVELRCDPISGHTALYWYRQSLGQGLEFLIYFQGNSAPDKSGLPSDRFSAERTGGSVSTLTIQRTQQEDSAVYLCASSEGTSALDEQYFGPGTRLTVT.

This clonotype appeared a few times. DNA for the CDR3: TGTGCCAGCAGTGAAAGTGGCAGGGGGAAGCCCGCGGCTTTCTTT. Encoded protein: CASSESGRGKPAAFF. The V call is TRBV25-1, the J call TRBJ1-1; TRBD1 aligns across 7 bases. Germline V gives CDR1 MGHDK, CDR2 SYGVNS. There are 15 residues in the CDR3. The ends lost 2 bases at V and 11 bases at J; junction bases unmatched: 14.

This clonotype was counted ten times or more. This sequence joins TRBV5-1 and TRBJ2-7; 8 bases line up with TRBD1. This CDR3 is built from 17 residues. Trimming took 0 bases from V and 1 from J; bases not matched to a gene: 9. Germline V CDR1 and CDR2: SGHRS, YFSETQ. This CDR3 reads CASSLDRWDRSSYEQYF. CDR3 bases: TGCGCCAGCAGCTTGGATCGCTGGGACAGGTCGTCCTACGAGCAGTACTTC.

This clonotype was counted many times. The rearrangement links TRBV6-5 to TRBJ2-3; D gene unclear. The CDR3 extends over 13 amino acids. Trimming left V 6 bases short and J 2 bases short, with 9 bases between. Germline CDR1 and CDR2: MNHEY and SVGAGI. Here the CDR3 reads CASRRQSTDTQYF. The CDR3 nucleotides are TGTGCCAGCAGGCGGCAGTCCACAGATACGCAGTATTTT.

At least ten counts were recorded for this clonotype. V and J are TRBV12-3 or TRBV12-4 and TRBJ2-3; D ambiguous. Trimming took off 4 bases at V and 2 bases at J, with 13 bases between the two ends. CDR3 length equals 15 residues. CDR3 DNA: TGTGCCAGCAGTTCAGTCATGCACGACACAGATACGCAGTATTTT. This sequence encodes CASSSVMHDTDTQYF.

This clonotype was picked up many times. The chain has TRBV6-2 or TRBV6-3 and TRBJ2-1; D possibly corresponds to TRBD2 (7 bases). V lost 3 bases to trimming and J lost 6 bases, with 15 bases between them. The CDR3 covers 15 residues. Germline V lookup: CDR1 MNHEY, CDR2 SVGEGT. The CDR3 DNA sequence: TGTGCCAGCAGTTATGCGGGGGCCTTATCCAATGAGCAGTTCTTC. Amino acids: CASSYAGALSNEQFF.

This clonotype was counted ten times or more. This chain connects TRBV27 to TRBJ2-2; D remains ambiguous. Germline loops: CDR1 MNHEY, CDR2 SMNVEV (reference sequence). With 1 base removed from V and 4 bases from J, the gap between germline ends came to 10 bases. The CDR3 is 15 amino acids. CDR3 sequence reads: CASSLFPVATGELFF. Here the CDR3 DNA reads TGTGCCAGCAGTTTATTTCCCGTGGCCACCGGGGAGCTGTTTTTT.